This T cell receptor (beta chain) was profiled in a study of Ad26.COV2.S vaccination and SARS-CoV-2 variants (dated by TCRdb to the early 2020s). Regarding the study in general: Donors in the vaccine arm were drawn from COV1001, a phase I-IIa trial of Ad26.COV2.S in healthy adults that was multicentre, randomized, double-blind and placebo-controlled. Ad26.COV2.S was given intramuscularly at 5x10^10 or 1x10^11 viral particles, as a single shot or as two shots 56 days apart. TCRbeta repertoire sequencing served as the tool for gauging how specific and how broad the SARS-CoV-2-reactive T cell receptors were following Ad26.COV2.S vaccination. A total of roughly 32 samples were included in the TCR-sequenced set, comprising approximately 20 Ad26.COV2.S vaccine recipients, 5 placebo recipients and 8 SARS-CoV-2 convalescent individuals. Trial participants were randomized into five groups of five: low-dose or high-dose Ad26.COV2.S given once or twice, or placebo on both occasions. Blinding of investigators to trial group allocation was maintained during experiments and outcome assessment. Points the paper makes about the study in general: Vaccine and placebo recipients had similar non-spike TCR breadth, a finding consistent with the vaccine containing only spike. According to the authors, total T cell responses may have been underestimated by the TCR breadth and depth analyses. After vaccination, spike-specific CD8+ and CD4+ T cell responses were reported to show substantial breadth. The study was not powered for comparison of responses between vaccine doses or regimens. Spike-specific TCR breadth was higher in Ad26.COV2.S recipients than in placebo recipients (P = 0.0014).

As for this clone: Its cognate antigen has yet to be identified. It has no much larger one-base neighbor in the sample; base qualities were not kept.

The immunoSEQ Assay was the method used to sequence TCRbeta CDR3 regions. After extraction, genomic DNA underwent amplification by bias-controlled multiplex PCR, followed by high-throughput sequencing. For the original study's pipeline: To quantify the absolute abundance of each unique TCRbeta CDR3 region, sequences were collapsed and filtered. Usable DNA was measured by amplifying reference genes present in all nucleated cells, and TCRbeta template counts were normalized to that usable DNA to estimate T cell fraction. Repertoire TCRs were annotated as SARS-CoV-2-specific by exact matching of V gene, CDR3 amino acid sequence and J gene to a known reactive TCR set. The reference SARS-CoV-2 TCR set was derived from MIRA and filtered for enrichment in COVID-19-positive ImmuneCODE repertoires, a step that removed public or cross-reactive TCRs. Based on the MIRA antigens, annotated TCRs were further analysed at the level of specific ORF or position within ORF. Breadth was defined as annotated unique rearrangements over total unique productive rearrangements; depth was the summed frequency of those rearrangements. Group comparisons of TCR breadth used two-sided Wilcoxon rank-sum tests. Imported from immuneACCESS, the table was reduced by TCRdb to in-frame sequences with V and J called. These copies leave out some clones; in studies compared against another copy, an unresolved V gene accounts for under half, and the cause of the remainder is not known. D and trimming come from the DNA, and the V and J calls and clone size come from that table. Counted in this sample were around 270,000 clones; roughly 89% of them appeared once. Roughly 3% of the sample belongs to the ten largest clones.

Relative to germline, V is 5 bases shorter and J is 4 bases shorter, with 16 bases between their ends. Sequences MNHEY (CDR1) and SVGAGI (CDR2) are obtained from the germline V gene. Taken from cysteine to phenylalanine, the CDR3 has 15 residues. The sequence is cut down to CDR3 DNA, 45 bases in frame from base 1. In the paper's terms, the treatment or condition label means: roughly 20 received Ad26.COV2.S at low or high dose, single or two shots; 5 received placebo; per-sample allocation not given. Repertoires of vaccine and placebo recipients were sequenced from samples taken on day 63 after the first injection. Cohort 1b enrolled 25 adults aged 18-55 years at a single site in Boston, USA, between 29 July and 7 August 2020. As a vaccine, Ad26.COV2.S was a replication-incompetent adenovirus type 26 vector that expressed a prefusion-stabilized SARS-CoV-2 spike protein derived from the original Wuhan strain.

The rearranged chain carries TRBV6-5 and TRBJ2-3; matching of 6 bases hints at TRBD2 as the D gene. This receptor was identified in a person between 18 and 59 years old who received the Ad26.COV2.S COVID-19 vaccine or a placebo. Sequenced material: peripheral blood, taken in a trial of Ad26.COV2.S vaccine versus placebo. The encoded CDR3 is CASSPGLWRADTQYF. The nucleotide sequence reads TGTGCCAGCAGTCCGGGACTTTGGCGGGCAGATACGCAGTATTTT.